The sequence of this TCR beta chain was determined in a study of metastatic and nonmetastatic thyroid tumors. Study details: Repertoires from blood and tumor or nodule tissue of malignant and benign thyroid patients were compared. Study-wide results and caveats: Compared with benign nodules, malignant thyroid tumors were reported to have significantly higher TCR beta diversity in both blood and tumor.

Every patient was untreated before thyroid surgery. For this clone: Its target is unknown.

Authors' analysis steps: A distant-metastasis classifier for papillary thyroid cancer was built using CDR3 differences across clinicopathological groups. TCRdb re-analyzed the PCR reads through MiXCR. The V and J calls here are based on TCRdb, not the publication. The repertoire includes tens of thousands of clones, 25% to 30% of them detected once, and approximately 30% sits in the top ten. Sequenced: blood. The TCR originated in a female donor with papillary thyroid cancer or a benign thyroid nodule (not recorded which). Some clones in this sample may be carry-over from other donors' samples.

The CDR3 here is CSARGQDVTNTEAFF. The DNA for the CDR3 is TGCAGTGCTAGAGGACAGGACGTAACGAACACTGAAGCTTTCTTT. The chain recombines TRBV20-1 with TRBJ1-1, with a possible D match to TRBD1 (6 bases). V was trimmed by 1 base and J by 1 base, leaving 13 bases between them. The CDR3 runs 15 residues. Germline CDR1 reads DFQATT; CDR2 reads SNEGSKA (reference sequence).